Shown below are 7 T cell receptor beta chains from a single sample sequenced in a study of blood T cell repertoires in COVID-19. Sequenced by immunoSEQ multiplex PCR; TCRdb stores in-frame clones only, minus some. The sample carries around 100,000 clones, approximately 87% recorded once. Sequenced sample: peripheral blood. The receptors derive from a human donor in a cohort sampled during active COVID-19.

V gene TRBV5-4 combines with J gene TRBJ1-2; TRBD1 might be the D (6 bases). The CDR3 runs 13 residues. In germline, CDR1 is SGHNT, CDR2 YYREEE (reference sequence). Trimming removed 1 base from V and 6 bases from J, with 10 bases in between. CDR3 residues: CASSLSSGDGYTF. DNA for the CDR3: TGTGCCAGCAGCTTGTCGTCAGGGGATGGCTACACCTTC. Full variable domain (rest looked up from reference TRBV5-4 and TRBJ1-2): ETGVTQSPTHLIKTRGQQVTLRCSSQSGHNTVSWYQQALGQGPQFIFQYYREEENGRGNFPPRFSGLQFPNYSSELNVNALELDDSALYLCASSLSSGDGYTFGSGTRLTVV.

The V gene is TRBV19, the J gene TRBJ2-1; 7 positions match TRBD1. Germline loops: CDR1 LNHDA, CDR2 SQIVND (reference sequence). J was trimmed by 4 bases and V by 10 bases; bases with no gene match: 4. This CDR3 has 12 amino acids. The CDR3, as DNA: TGTGCCACGACAGGGAGTTACAATGAGCAGTTCTTC. Translated, it gives CATTGSYNEQFF.

V and J are TRBV6-5 and TRBJ2-7; D may be TRBD2 (6 bases). Trimming removed 8 bases at V and 2 bases at J, with 16 bases between. The V gene's germline CDR1 is MNHEY and CDR2 SVGAGI. The CDR3 is 14 residues long. This CDR3 reads CASQLKGGPYEQYF. DNA for the CDR3: TGTGCCAGCCAGTTAAAAGGAGGGCCCTACGAGCAGTACTTC.

This chain joins TRBV6-5 and TRBJ1-4; 12 bases agree with TRBD1. The CDR3 spans 14 residues. Germline values: CDR1 MNHEY, CDR2 SVGAGI. V lost 7 bases, J lost 6 bases, and 3 bases stayed unmatched. CDR3 coding DNA: TGTGCCAGCAAGGGGACAGGGGGCCATGAAAAACTGTTTTTT. Its protein product is CASKGTGGHEKLFF.

This clone came up a few times. The genes are TRBV7-9 and TRBJ1-6; TRBD1 agrees at 10 bases. V trimming: 5 bases; J trimming: 10 bases; junction bases outside the gene matches: 11. The CDR3 spans 16 residues. Germline assignment: CDR1 SEHNR and CDR2 FQNEAQ (reference sequence). The CDR3 loop is CASSPGTGEVHSPLHF. For the CDR3, the DNA is TGTGCCAGCAGCCCGGGGACAGGGGAAGTTCACTCACCCCTCCACTTT.

The chain couples TRBV6-2 or TRBV6-3 to TRBJ2-7, with a tentative D call TRBD2 (6 bases). Trimming removed 3 bases from V and 2 bases from J, with 14 bases in between. The CDR3 covers 15 residues. Germline V CDR1 and CDR2: MNHEY, SVGEGT. CDR3 loop: CASSYSSGSPYEQYF. CDR3 in DNA: TGTGCCAGCAGTTATTCAAGCGGGTCTCCCTACGAGCAGTACTTC.

The chain carries TRBV7-2 and TRBJ2-1, with unresolved D. V lost 2 bases to trimming and J lost 5 bases, with 13 bases between them. This CDR3 contains 15 residues. In germline, CDR1 is SGHTA, CDR2 FQGNSA. CDR3 residues: CASSLYGQYNNEQFF. The CDR3 bases are TGTGCCAGCAGCTTATATGGCCAGTATAACAATGAGCAGTTCTTC. Variable domain in full (rest from reference TRBV7-2 and TRBJ2-1): GAGVSQSPSNKVTEKGKDVELRCDPISGHTALYWYRQSLGQGLEFLIYFQGNSAPDKSGLPSDRFSAERTGGSVSTLTIQRTQQEDSAVYLCASSLYGQYNNEQFFGPGTRLTVL.